The 4 T cell receptor beta chains below were found in one sample sequenced in a study of circulating and synovial CD4+ cells in juvenile arthritis. The data were produced by immunoSEQ multiplex PCR, yet TCRdb's version contains in-frame clones alone and is incomplete. The sample holds some 33,000 clones, over 85% seen once. The sample taken for sequencing was CD4+ T cells from blood. These receptors were obtained from a human donor with juvenile idiopathic arthritis.

The V and J genes are TRBV18 and TRBJ1-2, with TRBD1 identical over 10 bases. The CDR3 is 17 residues long. Germline trimming cut 4 bases from V and 3 bases from J; bases unmatched to any gene: 11. Germline values: CDR1 KGHSH, CDR2 LQKENI. The CDR3 DNA reads as TGTGCCAGCTCACAAAACCAAGGGACAGGGGAGCACTATGGCTACACCTTC. This encodes CASSQNQGTGEHYGYTF.

The chain has TRBV18 and TRBJ2-7; tentatively, D is TRBD1 (6 bases). Germline CDR1 KGHSH, CDR2 LQKENI. V lost 6 bases and J 1 base, leaving 16 bases between the germline ends. This CDR3 spans 15 amino acids. The CDR3 protein is CASSLRDTFSYEQYF. The CDR3, as DNA: TGTGCCAGCTCTCTTCGGGACACCTTTTCCTACGAGCAGTACTTC.

The chain uses TRBV6-5 and TRBJ1-1; maybe TRBD1 (6 bases). Trimming stripped 5 bases from V and 5 bases from J, with 12 bases between. The germline gives CDR1 MNHEY, CDR2 SVGAGI. CDR3 length: 13 amino acids. Here the CDR3 reads CASSLTGITEAFF. The CDR3 DNA reads TGTGCCAGCAGTCTAACAGGGATTACTGAAGCTTTCTTT.

The gene calls are TRBV9 and TRBJ2-1; D is ambiguous. The CDR3 runs 13 residues. Looked up from germline, CDR1 is SGDLS and CDR2 is YYNGEE. Trimming left V 0 bases short and J 7 bases short, with 8 bases between. This chain's CDR3 is CASSVVPKNEQFF. CDR3 bases: TGTGCCAGCAGCGTAGTTCCCAAAAATGAGCAGTTCTTC.